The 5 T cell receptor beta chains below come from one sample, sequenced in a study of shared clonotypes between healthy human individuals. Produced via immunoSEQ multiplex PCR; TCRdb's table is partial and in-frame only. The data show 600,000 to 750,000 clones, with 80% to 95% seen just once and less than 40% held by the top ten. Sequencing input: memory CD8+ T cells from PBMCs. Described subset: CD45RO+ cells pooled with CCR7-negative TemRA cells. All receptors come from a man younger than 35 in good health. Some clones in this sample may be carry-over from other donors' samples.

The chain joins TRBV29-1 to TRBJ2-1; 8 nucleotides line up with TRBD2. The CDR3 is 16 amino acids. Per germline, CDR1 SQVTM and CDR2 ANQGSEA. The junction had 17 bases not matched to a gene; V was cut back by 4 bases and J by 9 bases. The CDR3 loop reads CSVVQAGGAQVIEQFF. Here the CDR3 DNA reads TGCAGCGTTGTTCAGGCGGGAGGTGCGCAAGTTATTGAGCAGTTCTTC.

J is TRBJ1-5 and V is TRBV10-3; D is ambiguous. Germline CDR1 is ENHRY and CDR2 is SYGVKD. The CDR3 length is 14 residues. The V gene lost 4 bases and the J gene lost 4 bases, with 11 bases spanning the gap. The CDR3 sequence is CAISGSAENQPQHF. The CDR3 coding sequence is TGTGCCATCAGTGGTTCGGCAGAAAATCAGCCCCAGCATTTT.

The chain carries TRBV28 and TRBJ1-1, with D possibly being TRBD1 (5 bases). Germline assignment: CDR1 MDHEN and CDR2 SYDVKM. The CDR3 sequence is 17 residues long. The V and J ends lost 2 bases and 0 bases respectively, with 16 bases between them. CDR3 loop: CASSLTGRRRVNTEAFF. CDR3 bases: TGTGCCAGCAGTTTAACGGGACGCCGGAGGGTGAACACTGAAGCTTTCTTT.

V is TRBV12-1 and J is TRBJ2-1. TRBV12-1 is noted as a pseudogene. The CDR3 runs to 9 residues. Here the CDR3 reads CASSFEQFF. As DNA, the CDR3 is TGTGCCAGCAGCTTTGAGCAGTTCTTC.

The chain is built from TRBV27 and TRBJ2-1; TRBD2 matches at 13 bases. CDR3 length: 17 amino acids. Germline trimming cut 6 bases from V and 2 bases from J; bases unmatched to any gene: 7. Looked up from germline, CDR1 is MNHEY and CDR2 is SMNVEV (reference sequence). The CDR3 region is CASSPGLAGDPYNEQFF. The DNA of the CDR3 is TGTGCCAGCAGCCCAGGACTAGCGGGAGACCCCTACAATGAGCAGTTCTTC.